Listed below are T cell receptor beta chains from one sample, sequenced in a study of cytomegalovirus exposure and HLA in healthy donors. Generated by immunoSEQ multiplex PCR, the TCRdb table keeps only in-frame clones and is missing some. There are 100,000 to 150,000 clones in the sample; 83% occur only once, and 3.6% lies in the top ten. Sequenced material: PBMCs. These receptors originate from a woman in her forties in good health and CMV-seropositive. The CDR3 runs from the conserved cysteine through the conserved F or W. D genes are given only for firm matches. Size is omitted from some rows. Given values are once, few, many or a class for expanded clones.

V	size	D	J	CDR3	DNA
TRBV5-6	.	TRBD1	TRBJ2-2	CASSLPGQGAIGELFF	TGTGCCAGCAGCCTCCCGGGACAGGGGGCGATCGGGGAGCTGTTTTTT
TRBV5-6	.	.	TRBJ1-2	CASSGGVWGYTF	TGTGCCAGCAGCGGGGGGGTCTGGGGCTACACCTTC
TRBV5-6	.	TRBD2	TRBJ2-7	CASSSRGGTYEQYF	TGTGCCAGCAGCTCGAGGGGAGGGACCTACGAGCAGTACTTC
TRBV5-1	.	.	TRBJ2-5	CASSLDMGRQETQYF	TGCGCCAGCAGCTTGGACATGGGGAGGCAAGAGACCCAGTACTTC
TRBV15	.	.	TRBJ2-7	CATSRDKGSGSSYEQYF	TGTGCCACCAGCAGAGACAAGGGAAGCGGGTCCTCCTACGAGCAGTACTTC
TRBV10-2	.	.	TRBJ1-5	CASSVGEGQPQHF	TGCGCCAGCAGTGTAGGGGAGGGGCAGCCCCAGCATTTT
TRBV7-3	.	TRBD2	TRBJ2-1	CASSPRLAGYNEQFF	TGTGCCAGCAGCCCCCGGCTAGCGGGCTACAATGAGCAGTTCTTC
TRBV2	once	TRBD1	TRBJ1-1	CASNGQGEWGTEAFF	TGTGCCAGCAACGGACAGGGAGAATGGGGCACTGAAGCTTTCTTT
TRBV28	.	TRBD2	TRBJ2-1	CASNLSGGSYNEQFF	TGTGCCAGCAACCTTAGCGGGGGCAGCTACAATGAGCAGTTCTTC
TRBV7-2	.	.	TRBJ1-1	CASSLYDSPTEAFF	TGTGCCAGCAGCCTCTACGACAGCCCCACTGAAGCTTTCTTT
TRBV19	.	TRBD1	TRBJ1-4	CASHRGEKLFF	TGTGCCTCGCACAGGGGTGAAAAACTGTTTTTT
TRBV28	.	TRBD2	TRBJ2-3	CASSPPGWSSGSGPSTDTQYF	TGTGCCAGCAGTCCCCCAGGGTGGTCTAGCGGGAGCGGTCCCAGCACAGATACGCAGTATTTT
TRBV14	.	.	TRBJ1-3	CASSLRLEGTGNTIYF	TGTGCCAGCAGCCTAAGGTTGGAGGGCACTGGAAACACCATATATTTT
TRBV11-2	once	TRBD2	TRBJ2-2	CASSKGLAGGELFF	TGTGCCAGCAGCAAAGGACTAGCAGGCGGGGAGCTGTTTTTT
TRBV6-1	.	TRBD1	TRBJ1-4	CASSTGATNEKLFF	TGTGCCAGCAGCACAGGGGCAACTAATGAAAAACTGTTTTTT
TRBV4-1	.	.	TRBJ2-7	CASSQDGSGRDYEQYF	TGCGCCAGCAGCCAAGACGGTTCGGGGAGAGACTACGAGCAGTACTTC
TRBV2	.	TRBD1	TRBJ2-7	CASSRDSGYEQYF	TGTGCCAGCAGCCGGGACAGTGGCTACGAGCAGTACTTC
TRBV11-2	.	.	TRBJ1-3	CASSLGAGFGNTIYF	TGTGCCAGCAGCTTAGGAGCAGGGTTTGGAAACACCATATATTTT
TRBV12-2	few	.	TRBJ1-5	CASRFGQFNQPQHF	TGTGCAAGTCGCTTCGGACAGTTCAATCAGCCCCAGCATTTT
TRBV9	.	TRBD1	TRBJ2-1	CASSVAGTGGSYNEQFF	TGTGCCAGCAGCGTCGCCGGGACAGGGGGCTCCTACAATGAGCAGTTCTTC
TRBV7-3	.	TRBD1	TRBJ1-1	CASSLTVAGGGTEAFF	TGTGCCAGCAGCTTAACTGTGGCAGGGGGCGGGACTGAAGCTTTCTTT
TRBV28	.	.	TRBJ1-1	CAINRKDEAFF	TGTGCCATCAACAGGAAGGATGAAGCTTTCTTT
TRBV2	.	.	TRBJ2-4	CASSDPSAKWSAKNIQYF	TGTGCCAGCAGTGATCCTAGCGCGAAGTGGTCAGCCAAAAACATTCAGTACTTC
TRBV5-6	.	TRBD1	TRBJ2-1	CASSRTGTGGINEQFF	TGTGCCAGCAGCCGAACCGGGACAGGGGGCATCAATGAGCAGTTCTTC
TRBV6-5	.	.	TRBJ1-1	CASRQTAVERTEAFF	TGTGCCAGCAGACAGACCGCCGTCGAGAGAACTGAAGCTTTCTTT
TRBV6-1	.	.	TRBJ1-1	CASSEAREITEAFF	TGTGCCAGCAGTGAAGCTAGGGAGATTACTGAAGCTTTCTTT
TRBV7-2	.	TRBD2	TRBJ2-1	CASSIQGLARNEQFF	TGTGCCAGCAGCATCCAGGGACTAGCTAGGAATGAGCAGTTCTTC
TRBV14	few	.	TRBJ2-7	CASSQMEGSYEQYF	TGTGCCAGCAGCCAAATGGAGGGAAGCTACGAGCAGTACTTC
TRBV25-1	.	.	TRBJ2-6	CASALDSSGANVLTF	TGTGCCAGCGCCCTCGATAGCTCTGGGGCCAACGTCCTGACTTTC
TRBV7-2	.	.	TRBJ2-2	CARQLIDTGELFF	TGTGCCAGGCAATTAATAGATACCGGGGAGCTGTTTTTT
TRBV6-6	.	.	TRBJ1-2	CASLPAGSMGVSGYTF	TGTGCCAGCTTACCGGCGGGGAGTATGGGAGTAAGTGGCTACACCTTC
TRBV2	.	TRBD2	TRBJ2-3	CASSLLAGGTDTQYF	TGTGCCAGCAGTCTACTAGCGGGAGGCACAGATACGCAGTATTTT
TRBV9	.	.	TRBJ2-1	CASSNRDWVDEQFF	TGTGCCAGCAGTAACAGGGATTGGGTTGATGAGCAGTTCTTC
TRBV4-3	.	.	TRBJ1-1	CASSQDDASAGITTEAFF	TGCGCCAGCAGCCAAGATGATGCTTCGGCAGGGATAACCACTGAAGCTTTCTTT
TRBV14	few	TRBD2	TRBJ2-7	CASSQDPPGLAGYYEQYF	TGTGCCAGCAGCCAAGATCCTCCTGGGCTAGCGGGATACTACGAGCAGTACTTC
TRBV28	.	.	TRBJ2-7	CANFKALGGGPNSYEQYF	TGTGCCAACTTCAAGGCCCTTGGGGGAGGCCCTAACTCCTACGAGCAGTACTTC
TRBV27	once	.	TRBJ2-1	CASSLLPPGGARNEQFF	TGTGCCAGCAGTTTATTGCCGCCCGGCGGGGCACGCAATGAGCAGTTCTTC
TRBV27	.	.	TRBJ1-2	CASSSGGGIRGYTF	TGTGCCAGCAGTTCGGGGGGCGGGATACGTGGCTACACCTTC
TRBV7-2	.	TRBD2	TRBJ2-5	CASSLSGRGTQYF	TGTGCCAGCAGCTTAAGCGGGAGGGGGACCCAGTACTTC
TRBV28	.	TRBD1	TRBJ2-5	CASSRGTGIGTQYF	TGTGCCAGCAGTCGAGGGACAGGGATAGGGACCCAGTACTTC
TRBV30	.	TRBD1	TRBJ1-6	CAWSVDRVARSPLHF	TGTGCCTGGAGTGTCGACAGGGTCGCTCGTTCACCCCTCCACTTT
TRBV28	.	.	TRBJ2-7	CASSIEESYEQYF	TGTGCCAGCAGCATCGAGGAGAGTTACGAGCAGTACTTC
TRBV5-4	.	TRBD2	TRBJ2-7	CASSSNLLAGGTYEQYF	TGTGCCAGCAGCTCGAACCTACTAGCGGGAGGGACCTACGAGCAGTACTTC
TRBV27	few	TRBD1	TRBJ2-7	CASRTKTGGSSYEQYF	TGTGCCAGCAGAACAAAAACAGGGGGCAGTTCCTACGAGCAGTACTTC
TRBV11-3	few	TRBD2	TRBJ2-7	CASSLETSGSSYEQYF	TGTGCCAGCAGCTTAGAGACTAGCGGGAGTTCCTACGAGCAGTACTTC
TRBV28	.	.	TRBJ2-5	CASSPTTQQGGWETQYF	TGTGCCAGCAGCCCAACTACCCAACAGGGTGGGTGGGAGACCCAGTACTTC